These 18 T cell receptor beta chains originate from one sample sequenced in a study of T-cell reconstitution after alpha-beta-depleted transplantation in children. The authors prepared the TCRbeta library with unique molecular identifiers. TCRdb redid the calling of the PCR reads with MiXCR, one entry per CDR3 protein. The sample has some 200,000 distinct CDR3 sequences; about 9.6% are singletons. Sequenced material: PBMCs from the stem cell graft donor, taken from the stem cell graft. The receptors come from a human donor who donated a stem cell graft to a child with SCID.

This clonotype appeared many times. CDR3 region: CASSQRSPGADGYTF. CDR3 DNA: TGTGCCAGCAGCCAAAGGTCGCCCGGGGCGGATGGCTACACCTTC. The V and J genes are TRBV3-1 and TRBJ1-2; D possibly corresponds to TRBD1 (5 bases). Trimming pared 2 bases from V and 6 bases from J, leaving 16 bases between. The CDR3 has 15 residues. Germline V gene data show CDR1 as LGHDT and CDR2 as YNNKEL (reference sequence).

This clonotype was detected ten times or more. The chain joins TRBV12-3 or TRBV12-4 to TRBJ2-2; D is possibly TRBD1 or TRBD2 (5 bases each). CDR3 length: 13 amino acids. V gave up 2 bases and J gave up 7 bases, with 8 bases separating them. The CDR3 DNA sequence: TGTGCCAGCAGTTTATCAGGGAGCGGGGAGCTGTTTTTT. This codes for CASSLSGSGELFF.

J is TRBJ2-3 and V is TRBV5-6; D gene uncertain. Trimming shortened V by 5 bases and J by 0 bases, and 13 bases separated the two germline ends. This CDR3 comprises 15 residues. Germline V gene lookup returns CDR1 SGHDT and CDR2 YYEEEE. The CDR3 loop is CASRFGLTSTDTQYF. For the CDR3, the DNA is TGTGCCAGCAGATTCGGGCTGACTAGCACAGATACGCAGTATTTT.

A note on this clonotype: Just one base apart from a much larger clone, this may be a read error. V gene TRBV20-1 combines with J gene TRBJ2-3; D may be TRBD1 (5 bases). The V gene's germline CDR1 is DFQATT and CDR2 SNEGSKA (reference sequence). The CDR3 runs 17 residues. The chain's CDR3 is CCASGLAQGISTDTQYF. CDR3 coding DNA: TGCTGTGCTAGTGGGTTGGCGCAGGGAATCTCCACAGATACGCAGTATTTT.

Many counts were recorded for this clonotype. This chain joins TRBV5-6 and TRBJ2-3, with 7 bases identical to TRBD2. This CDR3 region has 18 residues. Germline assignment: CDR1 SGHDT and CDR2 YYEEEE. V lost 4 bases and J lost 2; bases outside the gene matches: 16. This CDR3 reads CASSQPSGDLQATDTQYF. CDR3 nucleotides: TGTGCCAGCAGCCAGCCCAGCGGGGACTTGCAAGCCACAGATACGCAGTATTTT.

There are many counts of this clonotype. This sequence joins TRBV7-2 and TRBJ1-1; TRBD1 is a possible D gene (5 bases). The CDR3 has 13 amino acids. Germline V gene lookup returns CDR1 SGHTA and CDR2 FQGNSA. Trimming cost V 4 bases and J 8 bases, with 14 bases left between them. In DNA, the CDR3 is TGTGCCAGCAGCTCCCCCCCAGGGATCGAAGCTTTCTTT. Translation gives CASSSPPGIEAFF.

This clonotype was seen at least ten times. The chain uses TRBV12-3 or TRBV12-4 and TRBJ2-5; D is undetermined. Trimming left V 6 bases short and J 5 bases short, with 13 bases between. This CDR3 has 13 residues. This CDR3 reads CASSRNRWETQYF. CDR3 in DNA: TGTGCCAGCAGCCGCAACCGCTGGGAGACCCAGTACTTC.

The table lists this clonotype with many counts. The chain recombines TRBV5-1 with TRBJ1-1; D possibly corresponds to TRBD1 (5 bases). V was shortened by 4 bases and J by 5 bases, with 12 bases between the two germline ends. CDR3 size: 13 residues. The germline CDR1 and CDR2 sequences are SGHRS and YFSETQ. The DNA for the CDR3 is TGCGCCAGCAGCCCCTGGGACGGTACTGAAGCTTTCTTT. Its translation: CASSPWDGTEAFF. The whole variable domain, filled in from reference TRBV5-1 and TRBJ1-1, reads KAGVTQTPRYLIKTRGQQVTLSCSPISGHRSVSWYQQTPGQGLQFLFEYFSETQRNKGNFPGRFSGRQFSNSRSEMNVSTLELGDSALYLCASSPWDGTEAFFGQGTRLTVV.

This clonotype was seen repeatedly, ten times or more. The CDR3 DNA is TGTGCCAGCAGCGGACTAGCGGTAGAGACCCAGTACTTC. Translated, it gives CASSGLAVETQYF. This rearrangement joins TRBV2 to TRBJ2-5; 10 bases are a match to TRBD2. The V and J ends lost 6 bases and 4 bases, in that order; junction bases with no gene match: 2. Per germline, CDR1 SNHLY and CDR2 FYNNEI. The CDR3 loop spans 13 amino acids.

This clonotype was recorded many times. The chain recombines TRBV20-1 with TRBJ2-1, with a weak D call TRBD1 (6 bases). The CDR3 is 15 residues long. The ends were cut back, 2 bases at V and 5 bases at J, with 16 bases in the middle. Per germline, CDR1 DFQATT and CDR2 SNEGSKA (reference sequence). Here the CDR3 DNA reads TGCAGTGCTAGAACGGGCAGGGGCCCTAACAATGAGCAGTTCTTC. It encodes CSARTGRGPNNEQFF.

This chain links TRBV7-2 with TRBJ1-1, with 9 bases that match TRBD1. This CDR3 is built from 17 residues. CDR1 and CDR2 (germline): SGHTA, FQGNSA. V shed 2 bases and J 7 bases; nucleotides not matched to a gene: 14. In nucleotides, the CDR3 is TGTGCCAGCAGCTTACTACCGCCGGGACAGGGTTTTGGTGAAGCTTTCTTT. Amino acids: CASSLLPPGQGFGEAFF. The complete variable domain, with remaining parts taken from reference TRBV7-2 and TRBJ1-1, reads GAGVSQSPSNKVTEKGKDVELRCDPISGHTALYWYRQSLGQGLEFLIYFQGNSAPDKSGLPSDRFSAERTGGSVSTLTIQRTQQEDSAVYLCASSLLPPGQGFGEAFFGQGTRLTVV.

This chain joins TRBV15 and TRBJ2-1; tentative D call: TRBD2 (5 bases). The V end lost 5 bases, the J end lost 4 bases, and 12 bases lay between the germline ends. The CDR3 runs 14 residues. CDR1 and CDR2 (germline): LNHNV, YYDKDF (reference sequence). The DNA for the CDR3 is TGTGCCACCAGCGGGTGGGGAGTATACAATGAGCAGTTCTTC. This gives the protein CATSGWGVYNEQFF.

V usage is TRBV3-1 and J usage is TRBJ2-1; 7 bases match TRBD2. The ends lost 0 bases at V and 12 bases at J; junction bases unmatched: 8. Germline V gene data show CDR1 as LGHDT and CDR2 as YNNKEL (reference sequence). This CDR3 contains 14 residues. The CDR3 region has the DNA TGTGCCAGCAGCCAAGATCACGGCCAGCGGGGGCAGTTCTTC. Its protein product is CASSQDHGQRGQFF.

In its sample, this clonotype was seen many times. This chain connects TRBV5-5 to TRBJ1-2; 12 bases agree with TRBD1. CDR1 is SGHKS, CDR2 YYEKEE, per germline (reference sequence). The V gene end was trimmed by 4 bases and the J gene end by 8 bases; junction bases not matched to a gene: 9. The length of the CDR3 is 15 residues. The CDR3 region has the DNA TGTGCCAGCAGCCATACCTCCGGGACAGGGGGCGGCTACACCTTC. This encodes CASSHTSGTGGGYTF.

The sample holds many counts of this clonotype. The CDR3 region is CSAQRTEAFF. The CDR3 nucleotides are TGCAGTGCCCAAAGGACTGAAGCTTTCTTT. This chain links TRBV20-1 with TRBJ1-1; D gene uncertain. Trimming pared 6 bases from V and 5 bases from J, leaving 7 bases between. Per germline, CDR1 DFQATT and CDR2 SNEGSKA (reference sequence). The CDR3 extends over 10 amino acids.

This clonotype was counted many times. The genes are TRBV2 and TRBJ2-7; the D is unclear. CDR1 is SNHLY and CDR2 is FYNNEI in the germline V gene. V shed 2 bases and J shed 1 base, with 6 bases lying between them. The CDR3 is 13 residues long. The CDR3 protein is CASSEWRSYEQYF. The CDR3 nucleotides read TGTGCCAGCAGTGAATGGCGTTCCTACGAGCAGTACTTC.

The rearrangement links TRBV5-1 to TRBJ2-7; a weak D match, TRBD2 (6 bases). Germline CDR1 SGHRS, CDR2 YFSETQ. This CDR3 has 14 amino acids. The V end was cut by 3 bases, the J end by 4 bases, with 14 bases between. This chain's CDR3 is CASSSGTEVYEQYF. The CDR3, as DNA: TGCGCCAGCAGCTCCGGGACTGAGGTTTACGAGCAGTACTTC.

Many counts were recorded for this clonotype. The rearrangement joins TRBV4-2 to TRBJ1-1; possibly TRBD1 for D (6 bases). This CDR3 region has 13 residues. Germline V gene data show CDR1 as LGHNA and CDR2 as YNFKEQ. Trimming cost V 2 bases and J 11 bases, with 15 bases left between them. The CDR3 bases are TGTGCCAGCAGCCAACCGGGGACATCTGTGGCTTTCTTT. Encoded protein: CASSQPGTSVAFF.